This T cell receptor (beta chain) was observed in a study of blood T cell repertoires in COVID-19. Study-level information: There were acute and convalescent COVID-19 samples, and they came from the United States, Italy and Spain. Sources were T cells, B-cell-depleted T cells, or PBMCs; the material itself was cDNA or gDNA.

Original analysis: Using reference gene primer amplification, nucleated cell counts were estimated. Using immunoSEQ multiplex PCR, the repertoire was profiled, and TCRdb retains in-frame clones only, with some absent. V, J and clone size were drawn from that table, and D and trimming were deduced from the DNA. In the table there are about 140,000 clones, 80% to 90% of which are singletons. The germline gives CDR1 LGHDT, CDR2 YNNKEL (reference sequence). V was cut by 4 bases and J by 2 bases, with 12 bases left in between. The CDR3 runs 15 residues. V is TRBV3-1 (or the pseudogene TRBV3-2) and J is TRBJ1-3; D may be TRBD1 (5 bases). Specimen: peripheral blood. The TCR originated in a woman aged 55-70 years with acute or convalescent COVID-19. CDR3 loop: CASSPMGGAGNTIYF. The CDR3 nucleotides read TGTGCCAGCAGCCCGATGGGGGGGGCTGGAAACACCATATATTTT.